This T cell receptor (beta chain) was recorded in a study of human T cells and chemical hapten exposure (dated by TCRdb to the early 2020s). A note on the overall study: For sensitization, 2% DPC in acetone was applied to an approximately 2 cm by approximately 2 cm area of upper inner arm skin. Weekly therapeutic DPC doses were additionally applied to the scalp of patients throughout the roughly 26-week study period. Patch testing on the upper back used Finn chambers containing 0.01% DPC, with scoring done after 6 days according to International Contact Dermatitis Research Group standards. Alopecia areata with under or over 50% scalp involvement, alopecia totalis and alopecia universalis were represented in the patient cohort, which was mostly female. Libraries were pooled for sequencing, and per-sample TCR yields varied mainly because of small differences in library volumes within the pool. This study followed changes in the peripheral blood TCR repertoire in vivo during primary and secondary sensitization of alopecia patients to the hapten diphenylcyclopropenone (DPC). Patient blood was sampled pre-sensitization (week 0) and at 2, 6 and about 24 weeks after DPC sensitization. Blood for TCR sequencing was provided by twenty-nine alopecia patients at one to four time points (pre-sensitization, 2, 6 and 24 weeks).

Summary of the overall study and its limitations: Expanded TCRs formed significantly more large CDR3 similarity clusters than pre-sensitization or healthy control sets, consistent with antigen-driven responses. DPC sensitization did not change how many TCRs were above 1 in 1000 frequency, and no evidence was found of alterations in global repertoire structure. A positive correlation was found between the number of PT1 expanded TCRs and patch test score, with significance reached at thresholds 8, 16 and 32 but not 4. After repeated subsampling, changes were observed in the strength of the expansion versus patch-test correlation and in the threshold at which the correlation became significant. Because all patients had alopecia, a presumed autoimmune disease, the immune response of the patients might differ from that of healthy individuals.

Points on this clonotype: This receptor's antigen is unknown. Qualities for individual bases were not recorded, and no much larger clone is one base off.

What this sample's time point label stands for: pre-sensitization, week 0. Read against the paper, the sample's treatment or condition label means: therapeutic diphenylcyclopropenone sensitization with weekly scalp DPC. At each patch-test visit, blood was drawn before the patch test was applied. Patients were eligible if aged 18 to 70, diagnosed with alopecia and judged suitable for DPC therapy, and pregnant patients were excluded. Unfractionated whole blood was collected in Tempus Blood RNA tubes, and total RNA was extracted from that blood. The receptor library was made with RACE. Instrument on record: NextSeq 500. Library preparation attached unique molecular identifiers to individual cDNA molecules for quantitative, reproducible TCR counting. From each blood RNA sample, both TCR alpha and TCR beta chains were sequenced. In the paper's pipeline: The median number of TCRs per sample was 95,638, ranging from about 20,000 to 750,000. The Decombinator software suite was used to annotate the V, J and CDR3 of the TCR reads. For PS versus PT1 abundance plots, all samples were subsampled to the same number of TCRs (28,000). Expanded TCRs were defined as absent before sensitization and observed at least eight times at the 2-week time point. TCRdb reanalyzed the raw reads on its own, using fastp at Q25 for trimming and MiXCR for clone calling, and kept in-frame beta chains. Every distinct CDR3 protein forms one entry, paired with its most common genes and DNA. The V and J calls and clone size are TCRdb's, not the authors'. The sample data list fewer than 350,000 distinct CDR3 sequences, and approximately 7.5% of these were observed just once. Roughly 1.2% of the sample is held by the ten biggest clonotypes.

From its cysteine to its phenylalanine, the CDR3 spans 15 amino acids. The sequence is cut down to CDR3 DNA, 45 bases in frame from base 1. As encoded in the germline V gene, CDR1 is MNHEY while CDR2 is SVGAGI. V is trimmed back by 5 bases and J by 0 bases, and the junction contains 5 bases that no gene match accounts for. The sequencing used whole blood, collected in connection with sensitization to the hapten diphenylcyclopropenone (DPC). The V and J segments used are TRBV6-5 and TRBJ2-3, with 7 bases in between that match TRBD1. This clonotype was obtained from a man in his late teens or twenties with alopecia areata. Some clones in this sample may be carry-over from other donors' samples. The encoded CDR3 is CASSRQGISTDTQYF. The nucleotides read TGTGCCAGCAGTCGACAGGGAATTAGCACAGATACGCAGTATTTT.